This passage covers 30 T cell receptor beta chains from one sample sequenced in a study of blood T cell repertoires in COVID-19 (dated by TCRdb to the early 2020s). The receptor library was made with the immunoSEQ multiplex PCR assay. Here the immuneACCESS table is served through TCRdb, limited to in-frame sequences with V and J called. Missing clones are a known gap in these copies; in checked studies unresolved V genes cover under half, and the rest lacks a known reason. The sample yields approximately 260,000 clones; roughly 86% were counted once. The biggest ten clones account for 1.9% of the sample. Sequencing used PBMCs or T cells enriched from blood (not recorded which). The source is a woman aged 60-75 years who had recovered from COVID-19.

This clone was observed a single time. The V gene is TRBV29-1, the J gene TRBJ1-1; no firm D call. Germline V lookup: CDR1 SQVTM, CDR2 ANQGSEA. This CDR3 is 11 amino acids long. With 6 bases removed from V and 0 bases from J, the gap between germline ends came to 5 bases. In DNA, the CDR3 is TGCAGCGTCTCAGTGAACACTGAAGCTTTCTTT. This translates into CSVSVNTEAFF.

This rearrangement joins TRBV6-5 to TRBJ1-4; D gene unclear. In germline, CDR1 is MNHEY, CDR2 SVGAGI. V was trimmed by 5 bases and J by 7 bases, leaving 11 bases between them. The CDR3 spans 13 residues. CDR3 residues: CASSKGGFEKLFF. In DNA form, the CDR3 reads TGTGCCAGCAGTAAGGGAGGCTTTGAAAAACTGTTTTTT.

V and J are TRBV5-1 and TRBJ2-3; no definite D call. This CDR3 spans 14 amino acids. Germline-derived CDR1 and CDR2 are SGHRS and YFSETQ. Trimming took off 4 bases at V and 6 bases at J, with 15 bases between the two ends. The CDR3, as DNA: TGCGCCAGCAGCCCTACGTCGACTGACGATACGCAGTATTTT. Translation: CASSPTSTDDTQYF.

V gene TRBV11-2 combines with J gene TRBJ1-1; D unclear. CDR3 length equals 16 residues. Per the germline V gene, CDR1 is SGHAT and CDR2 is FQNNGV. V shed 4 bases and J shed 4 bases, with 19 bases lying between them. The DNA for the CDR3 is TGTGCCAGCAGCTATAGCGGAGCAGCTCTGACCACTGAAGCTTTCTTT. This encodes CASSYSGAALTTEAFF.

This chain links TRBV5-1 with TRBJ2-6; D perhaps matches TRBD2 (5 bases). V was trimmed by 1 base and J by 4 bases, leaving 18 bases between them. This CDR3 has 18 amino acids. Germline CDR1 reads SGHRS; CDR2 reads YFSETQ. The CDR3 sequence: CASSLTAKPTRGANVLTF. In nucleotides, the CDR3 is TGCGCCAGCAGCTTGACGGCAAAGCCCACTAGAGGGGCCAACGTCCTGACTTTC. The whole variable domain, filled in from reference TRBV5-1 and TRBJ2-6, reads KAGVTQTPRYLIKTRGQQVTLSCSPISGHRSVSWYQQTPGQGLQFLFEYFSETQRNKGNFPGRFSGRQFSNSRSEMNVSTLELGDSALYLCASSLTAKPTRGANVLTFGAGSRLTVL.

The chain links TRBV19 to TRBJ1-3; D remains ambiguous. The CDR3 has 15 amino acids. Trimming took 4 bases from V and 0 from J, leaving 10 bases between them. Per germline, CDR1 LNHDA and CDR2 SQIVND (reference sequence). The CDR3 DNA reads TGTGCCAGTAGTAAGACGGAGAGCTCTGGAAACACCATATATTTT. This sequence encodes CASSKTESSGNTIYF. Complete variable domain (other parts from reference TRBV19 and TRBJ1-3): DGGITQSPKYLFRKEGQNVTLSCEQNLNHDAMYWYRQDPGQGLRLIYYSQIVNDFQKGDIAEGYSVSREKKESFPLTVTSAQKNPTAFYLCASSKTESSGNTIYFGEGSWLTVV.

The chain has TRBV6-1 and TRBJ2-3; no clear D. V lost 3 bases, J lost 6 bases, and 19 bases lay in between. The CDR3 covers 16 residues. The germline V gene has CDR1 MNHNS and CDR2 SASEGT. This CDR3 reads CASSEVQPRIMDTQYF. The DNA for the CDR3 is TGTGCCAGCAGTGAGGTACAGCCGAGAATTATGGATACGCAGTATTTT.

This chain connects TRBV28 to TRBJ2-1; TRBD2 agrees at 10 bases. There are 16 residues in the CDR3. J gave up 0 bases and V 9 bases, and 8 bases lay outside the gene matches. In germline, CDR1 is MDHEN, CDR2 SYDVKM. The CDR3 sequence is CASTPGLAYSYNEQFF. CDR3 bases: TGTGCCAGTACCCCGGGACTAGCGTACTCCTACAATGAGCAGTTCTTC. Together with reference TRBV28 and TRBJ2-1, the CDR3 gives the full variable domain: DVKVTQSSRYLVKRTGEKVFLECVQDMDHENMFWYRQDPGLGLRLIYFSYDVKMKEKGDIPEGYSVSREKKERFSLILESASTNQTSMYLCASTPGLAYSYNEQFFGPGTRLTVL.

The chain recombines TRBV12-3 or TRBV12-4 with TRBJ1-6; D possibly corresponds to TRBD1 (5 bases). V lost 1 base, J lost 8 bases, and 6 bases lay in between. This CDR3 comprises 13 residues. The CDR3 coding sequence is TGTGCCAGCAGTTTAGTACAGGATTCACCCCTCCACTTT. Its translation is CASSLVQDSPLHF.

There are a few counts of this clone. This chain connects TRBV6-6 to TRBJ1-4, with D unresolved. The CDR3 is 16 amino acids. CDR1 is MNHNY, CDR2 SVGAGI, per germline (reference sequence). The V end was cut by 0 bases, the J end by 5 bases, with 13 bases between. The CDR3 DNA follows: TGTGCCAGCAGTTACTCCCCTGACGGACTGAATGAAAAACTGTTTTTT. Protein product: CASSYSPDGLNEKLFF.

The genes are TRBV2 and TRBJ2-3; D is perhaps TRBD1 (6 bases). The CDR3 consists of 12 residues. Germline loops: CDR1 SNHLY, CDR2 FYNNEI. With 4 bases removed from V and 9 bases from J, the gap between germline ends came to 11 bases. CDR3: CASSGTGFTQYF. CDR3 coding DNA: TGTGCCAGCAGTGGCACAGGGTTCACGCAGTATTTT.

This chain connects TRBV30 to TRBJ1-5; no clear D. Trimming shortened V by 2 bases and J by 6 bases, and 11 bases separated the two germline ends. The CDR3 contains 13 residues. Per the germline V gene, CDR1 is GTSNPN and CDR2 is SVGIG (reference sequence). CDR3 loop: CAWSPGGGQPQHF. CDR3 DNA sequence: TGTGCCTGGAGTCCTGGCGGCGGTCAGCCCCAGCATTTT.

J is TRBJ1-3 and V is TRBV15; D gene ambiguous. V was clipped by 0 bases and J by 4 bases, with 13 bases between them. Germline loops: CDR1 LNHNV, CDR2 YYDKDF (reference sequence). The CDR3 has 16 residues. The CDR3 region has the DNA TGTGCCACCAGCAGAGATTCCCCGTTCTCCGGAAACACCATATATTTT. Residues: CATSRDSPFSGNTIYF.

The rearrangement uses TRBV24-1 and TRBJ2-1; the match to TRBD2 covers 8 bases. Germline CDR1 KGHDR, CDR2 SFDVKD. Losses at the gene ends were 0 bases for V and 7 bases for J; bases not matched to a gene: 7. The CDR3 extends over 16 amino acids. CDR3 nucleotide sequence: TGTGCCACCAGTGATTTGCCTAGCGGGCTTAAAAATGAGCAGTTCTTC. Translating gives CATSDLPSGLKNEQFF.

The chain recombines TRBV28 with TRBJ2-5; TRBD1 matches at 9 bases. In germline, CDR1 is MDHEN, CDR2 SYDVKM. CDR3 length: 15 residues. V was pared by 5 bases and J by 3 bases, with 7 bases of the junction left unmatched. The CDR3, as DNA: TGTGCCAGCAGTAAGGGGGGACAGGGCGAAGAGACCCAGTACTTC. Translated: CASSKGGQGEETQYF.

The V call is TRBV2, the J call TRBJ1-6; 11 bases are shared with TRBD1. The length of the CDR3 is 15 residues. Germline CDR1 SNHLY, CDR2 FYNNEI. V lost 8 bases, J lost 6 bases, and 6 bases stayed unmatched. The DNA for the CDR3 is TGTGCCAGCGGGACAGGGGGTTTTGGTAATTCACCCCTCCACTTT. Translation gives CASGTGGFGNSPLHF.

The rearrangement joins TRBV7-8 to TRBJ2-1; tentatively, D is TRBD1 (5 bases). The CDR3 is made up of 16 amino acids. V gave up 1 base and J gave up 0 bases, with 10 bases separating them. CDR1 is SGHVS, CDR2 FQNEAQ, per germline. The CDR3 is CASSLGHDSSYNEQFF. CDR3 DNA: TGTGCCAGCAGCTTAGGACACGACAGCTCCTACAATGAGCAGTTCTTC.

The CDR3 coding sequence is TGTGCCAGCAGAGAACCACAGGGCTACGAGCAGTACTTC. Translated: CASREPQGYEQYF. This sequence joins TRBV2 and TRBJ2-7, with TRBD1 as a possible D gene (6 bases). The CDR3 runs to 13 residues. Germline V gene data show CDR1 as SNHLY and CDR2 as FYNNEI. With 6 bases removed from V and 3 bases from J, the gap between germline ends came to 12 bases.

V usage is TRBV5-1 and J usage is TRBJ2-1; no clear D gene. V lost 0 bases and J lost 9, with 10 bases in between. The CDR3 consists of 13 residues. Germline V gene data show CDR1 as SGHRS and CDR2 as YFSETQ. The CDR3 sequence: CASSLDHISEQFF. DNA of the CDR3: TGCGCCAGCAGCTTGGACCATATCAGTGAGCAGTTCTTC.

This clone was detected only a few times. J is TRBJ1-6 and V is TRBV4-1, with 11 bases matching TRBD1. The V gene end was trimmed by 3 bases and the J gene end by 4 bases; junction bases not matched to a gene: 14. The CDR3 has 20 residues. Germline V gene lookup returns CDR1 MGHRA and CDR2 YSYEKL. CDR3: CASSHKPGQGGTQYNSPLHF. In DNA form, the CDR3 reads TGCGCCAGCAGCCATAAACCGGGACAGGGGGGGACGCAATATAATTCACCCCTCCACTTT.

The rearrangement joins TRBV11-2 to TRBJ1-2; TRBD1 matches at 7 bases. In germline, CDR1 is SGHAT, CDR2 FQNNGV. Trimming took 5 bases from V and 7 from J; bases not matched to a gene: 19. The CDR3 length is 17 residues. CDR3 DNA: TGTGCCAGCAGCCACCATGGCGGGCAGGGGGTATATCGTGGCTACACCTTC. It specifies CASSHHGGQGVYRGYTF. Supplemented by reference TRBV11-2 and TRBJ1-2, the full variable domain reads EAGVAQSPRYKIIEKRQSVAFWCNPISGHATLYWYQQILGQGPKLLIQFQNNGVVDDSQLPKDRFSAERLKGVDSTLKIQPAKLEDSAVYLCASSHHGGQGVYRGYTFGSGTRLTVV.

The chain uses TRBV19 and TRBJ1-3; 7 nucleotides agree with TRBD1. This CDR3 spans 16 amino acids. The trim removed 1 base at V and 4 bases at J, leaving 7 bases unmatched. Germline CDR1 and CDR2: LNHDA and SQIVND (reference sequence). The CDR3 reads CASSIAPDRPGNTIYF. For the CDR3, the DNA is TGTGCCAGTAGTATAGCTCCGGACAGGCCCGGAAACACCATATATTTT.

The CDR3 spells CASSQASGIMETQYF. The CDR3 region has the DNA TGTGCCAGCAGCCAAGCCAGCGGCATTATGGAGACCCAGTACTTC. The V gene is TRBV3-1 (or the pseudogene TRBV3-2), the J gene TRBJ2-5, with a possible D match to TRBD2 (5 bases). The CDR3 contains 15 residues. Trimming cost V 1 base and J 5 bases, with 14 bases left between them. Germline V lookup: CDR1 LGHDT, CDR2 YNNKEL (reference sequence).

This rearrangement joins TRBV5-1 to TRBJ1-4; 10 bases are shared with TRBD1. Germline V lookup: CDR1 SGHRS, CDR2 YFSETQ. The CDR3 loop spans 15 amino acids. V gave up 2 bases and J gave up 5 bases; unmatched junction bases: 3. Here the CDR3 DNA reads TGCGCCAGCAGCTTTTCGGGACAGGGGAATGAAAAACTGTTTTTT. Amino acids: CASSFSGQGNEKLFF.

This clone was observed a handful of times. The chain carries TRBV27 and TRBJ1-4; 8 nucleotides align to TRBD1. V lost 8 bases to trimming and J lost 5 bases; unmatched junction nucleotides: 7. The CDR3 contains 14 residues. CDR1 is MNHEY, CDR2 SMNVEV, per germline (reference sequence). CDR3 nucleotide sequence: TGTGCCAGCTCATCGGGACAGGAAAATGAAAAACTGTTTTTT. As protein: CASSSGQENEKLFF.

The chain links TRBV7-3 to TRBJ2-3; maybe TRBD2 (5 bases). Trimming cost V 5 bases and J 6 bases, with 21 bases left between them. This CDR3 is 16 amino acids long. Germline lookup yields CDR1 SGHTA and CDR2 FQGTGA. CDR3 protein: CASSPRPGSGWDTQYF. In DNA form, the CDR3 reads TGTGCCAGCAGCCCCAGGCCGGGCTCGGGGTGGGATACGCAGTATTTT. Looking up the rest from reference TRBV7-3 and TRBJ2-3 gives the full variable domain: GAGVSQTPSNKVTEKGKYVELRCDPISGHTALYWYRQSLGQGPEFLIYFQGTGAADDSGLPNDRFFAVRPEGSVSTLKIQRTERGDSAVYLCASSPRPGSGWDTQYFGPGTRLTVL.

The chain employs TRBV27 and TRBJ1-1, with a possible D match to TRBD1 (5 bases). The CDR3 has 11 residues. Per germline, CDR1 MNHEY and CDR2 SMNVEV (reference sequence). The ends were cut back, 8 bases at V and 6 bases at J, with 10 bases in the middle. CDR3: CASSTGAEAFF. The DNA of the CDR3 is TGTGCCAGCTCCACGGGGGCTGAAGCTTTCTTT.

The chain joins TRBV30 to TRBJ1-5, with D possibly matching TRBD1 (6 bases). V dropped 7 bases and J dropped 4 bases, with 23 bases sitting between them. The CDR3 has 16 residues. Looked up from germline, CDR1 is GTSNPN and CDR2 is SVGIG (reference sequence). CDR3 region: CASGLQGGTNNQPQHF. CDR3 DNA: TGTGCCTCAGGGTTACAGGGTGGGACAAATAATCAGCCCCAGCATTTT. The whole variable domain, filled in from reference TRBV30 and TRBJ1-5, reads SQTIHQWPATLVQPVGSPLSLECTVEGTSNPNLYWYRQAAGRGLQLLFYSVGIGQISSEVPQNLSASRPQDRQFILSSKKLLLSDSGFYLCASGLQGGTNNQPQHFGDGTRLSIL.

The rearrangement links TRBV19 to TRBJ2-7; TRBD1 might be the D (6 bases). The CDR3 contains 16 residues. Germline V gene sequence: CDR1 LNHDA, CDR2 SQIVND (reference sequence). Trimming stripped 3 bases from V and 4 bases from J, with 19 bases between. The CDR3 here is CASSIQGIPSPYEQYF. CDR3 sequence (DNA): TGTGCCAGTAGTATTCAGGGGATACCCTCGCCGTACGAGCAGTACTTC.

This chain joins TRBV4-2 and TRBJ2-6, with a tentative D call TRBD2 (5 bases). The V gene lost 0 bases and the J gene lost 0 bases, with 18 bases spanning the gap. Germline V gene data show CDR1 as LGHNA and CDR2 as YNFKEQ. The CDR3 extends over 20 amino acids. Here the CDR3 reads CASSQDVTVRAFSGANVLTF. Here the CDR3 DNA reads TGTGCCAGCAGCCAAGATGTTACGGTGCGGGCGTTCTCTGGGGCCAACGTCCTGACTTTC.